Shown below are 7 T cell receptor beta chains from a single sample sequenced in a study of shared clonotypes between healthy human individuals. Generated by immunoSEQ multiplex PCR, the TCRdb table keeps only in-frame clones and is missing some. The data contain about 1.4 million clones, 96% of them singletons. Sequences were obtained from naive CD4+ T cells sorted from blood. Subset meaning: CD45RA+ positively selected. The origin of the receptors is a man younger than 45 in good health.

This chain joins TRBV7-2 and TRBJ1-2; no clear D gene. In germline, CDR1 is SGHTA, CDR2 FQGNSA. The CDR3 length is 14 residues. Trimming took off 1 base at V and 8 bases at J, with 14 bases between the two ends. CDR3 DNA: TGTGCCAGCAGCTTAGGCGCCAGGACCACCGGCTACACCTTC. It specifies CASSLGARTTGYTF.

A note on this clone: Additional DNA sequences in this sample encode the identical CDR3. J is TRBJ2-1 and V is TRBV7-9; the D gene is possibly TRBD1 (6 bases). Germline V gene sequence: CDR1 SEHNR, CDR2 FQNEAQ (reference sequence). Trimming pared 3 bases from V and 7 bases from J, leaving 7 bases between. CDR3 length equals 12 residues. The CDR3 DNA is TGTGCCAGCAGCTTCAGGGGTAATGAGCAGTTCTTC. Protein: CASSFRGNEQFF.

The rearrangement links TRBV19 to TRBJ2-1, with D unclear. The CDR3 runs 13 residues. CDR1 is LNHDA, CDR2 SQIVND, per germline (reference sequence). The germline V and J ends were trimmed by 5 bases and 1 base, with 6 bases remaining between them. The CDR3 reads CASSGESYNEQFF. CDR3 DNA sequence: TGTGCCAGTAGTGGCGAATCCTACAATGAGCAGTTCTTC.

Comments on this clone: The identical CDR3 is also encoded by other nucleotide sequences in the sample. The rearrangement joins TRBV9 to TRBJ2-7, with 9 bases lining up with TRBD2. CDR3 size: 14 residues. After removal of 0 bases from V and 7 bases from J, the junction contained 5 bases not matched to a gene. Germline CDR1 SGDLS, CDR2 YYNGEE. As DNA, the CDR3 is TGTGCCAGCAGCGTAGAGGGTCTAGCGGGGGAGCAGTACTTC. Encoded protein: CASSVEGLAGEQYF. Full variable domain (remainder filled in from reference TRBV9 and TRBJ2-7): DSGVTQTPKHLITATGQRVTLRCSPRSGDLSVYWYQQSLDQGLQFLIQYYNGEERAKGNILERFSAQQFPDLHSELNLSSLELGDSALYFCASSVEGLAGEQYFGPGTRLTVT.

This chain joins TRBV5-8 and TRBJ1-5; D is ambiguous. Germline-derived CDR1 and CDR2 are SGHTS and YDEGEE. CDR3 length equals 14 residues. V lost 1 base and J lost 2, with 7 bases in between. The CDR3 DNA reads TGTGCCAGCAGCTTGCGGCAGGGCAATCAGCCCCAGCATTTT. This codes for CASSLRQGNQPQHF.

The chain recombines TRBV5-4 with TRBJ2-3, with unresolved D. CDR3 length equals 14 residues. CDR1 is SGHNT, CDR2 YYREEE, per germline (reference sequence). Trimming removed 0 bases at V and 9 bases at J, with 14 bases between. The CDR3 DNA is TGTGCCAGCAGCTTGGGACTTATAGAGACGACGCAGTATTTT. It specifies CASSLGLIETTQYF.

This chain joins TRBV19 and TRBJ2-7, with 9 bases lining up with TRBD1. Germline CDR1 and CDR2: LNHDA and SQIVND (reference sequence). The ends lost 4 bases at V and 0 bases at J; junction bases unmatched: 4. This CDR3 is built from 15 residues. In DNA form, the CDR3 reads TGTGCCAGTAGTACCACAGGGGGCTACTCCTACGAGCAGTACTTC. Amino acid sequence: CASSTTGGYSYEQYF.